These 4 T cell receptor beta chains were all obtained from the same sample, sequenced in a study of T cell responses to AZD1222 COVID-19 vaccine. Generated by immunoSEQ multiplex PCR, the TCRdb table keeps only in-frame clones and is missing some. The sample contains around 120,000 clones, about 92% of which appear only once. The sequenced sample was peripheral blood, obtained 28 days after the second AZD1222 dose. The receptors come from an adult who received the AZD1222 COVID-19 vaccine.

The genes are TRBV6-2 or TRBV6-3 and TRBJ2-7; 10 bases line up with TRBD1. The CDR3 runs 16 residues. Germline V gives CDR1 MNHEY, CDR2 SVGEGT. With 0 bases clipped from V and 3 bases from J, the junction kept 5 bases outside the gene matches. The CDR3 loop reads CASSYSGTGAFYEQYF. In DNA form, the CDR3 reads TGTGCCAGCAGTTACTCCGGGACAGGGGCTTTCTACGAGCAGTACTTC.

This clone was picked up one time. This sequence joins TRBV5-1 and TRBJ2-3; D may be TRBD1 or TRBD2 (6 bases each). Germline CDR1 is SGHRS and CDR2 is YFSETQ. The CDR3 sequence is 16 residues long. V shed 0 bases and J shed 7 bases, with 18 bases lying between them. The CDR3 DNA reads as TGCGCCAGCAGCTTGGACGGACAGCTTGGCGGGAATACGCAGTATTTT. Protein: CASSLDGQLGGNTQYF.

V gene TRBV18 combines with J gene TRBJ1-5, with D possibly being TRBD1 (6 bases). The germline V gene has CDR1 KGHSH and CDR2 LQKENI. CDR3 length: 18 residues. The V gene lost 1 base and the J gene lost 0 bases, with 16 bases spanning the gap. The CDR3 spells CASSPLGGGGFSNQPQHF. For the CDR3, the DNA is TGTGCCAGCTCACCACTTGGGGGGGGCGGCTTTAGCAATCAGCCCCAGCATTTT.

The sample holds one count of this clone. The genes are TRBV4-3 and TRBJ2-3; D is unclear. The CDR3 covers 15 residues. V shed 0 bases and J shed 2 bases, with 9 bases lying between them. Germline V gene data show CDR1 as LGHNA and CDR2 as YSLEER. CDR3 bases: TGCGCCAGCAGCCAAGAGGGCGGATACACAGATACGCAGTATTTT. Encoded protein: CASSQEGGYTDTQYF.